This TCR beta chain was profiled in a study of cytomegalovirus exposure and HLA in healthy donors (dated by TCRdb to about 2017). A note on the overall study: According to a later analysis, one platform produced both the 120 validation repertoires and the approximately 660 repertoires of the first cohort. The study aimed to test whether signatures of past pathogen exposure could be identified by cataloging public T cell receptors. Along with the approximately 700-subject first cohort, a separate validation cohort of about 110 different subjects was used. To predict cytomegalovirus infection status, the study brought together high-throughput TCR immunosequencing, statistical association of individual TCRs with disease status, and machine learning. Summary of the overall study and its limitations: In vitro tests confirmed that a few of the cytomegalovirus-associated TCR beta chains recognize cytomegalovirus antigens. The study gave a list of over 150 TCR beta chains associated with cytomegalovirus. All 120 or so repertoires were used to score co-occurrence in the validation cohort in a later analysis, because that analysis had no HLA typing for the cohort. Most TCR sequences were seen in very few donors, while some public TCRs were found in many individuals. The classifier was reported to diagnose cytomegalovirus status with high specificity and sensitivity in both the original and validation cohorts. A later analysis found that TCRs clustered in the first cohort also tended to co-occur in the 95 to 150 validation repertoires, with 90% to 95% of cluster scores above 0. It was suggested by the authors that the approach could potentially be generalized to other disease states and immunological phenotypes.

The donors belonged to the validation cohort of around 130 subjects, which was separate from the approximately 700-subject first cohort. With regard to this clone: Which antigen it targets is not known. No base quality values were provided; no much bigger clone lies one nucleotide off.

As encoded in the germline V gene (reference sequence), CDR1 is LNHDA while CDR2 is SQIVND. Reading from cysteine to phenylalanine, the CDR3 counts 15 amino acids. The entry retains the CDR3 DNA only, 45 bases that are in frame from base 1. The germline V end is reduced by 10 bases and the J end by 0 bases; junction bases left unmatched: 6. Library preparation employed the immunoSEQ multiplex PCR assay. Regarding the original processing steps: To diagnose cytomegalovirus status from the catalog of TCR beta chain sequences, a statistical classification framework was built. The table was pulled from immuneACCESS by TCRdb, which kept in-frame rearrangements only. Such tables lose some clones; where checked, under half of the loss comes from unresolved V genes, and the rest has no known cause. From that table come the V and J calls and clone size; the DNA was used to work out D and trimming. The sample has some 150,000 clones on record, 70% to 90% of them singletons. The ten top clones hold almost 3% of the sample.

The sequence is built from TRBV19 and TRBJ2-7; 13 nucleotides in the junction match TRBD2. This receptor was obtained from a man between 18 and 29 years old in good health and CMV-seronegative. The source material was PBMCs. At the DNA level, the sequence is TGTGCCACTAGGACTAGCGGGGGTAGCTCCTACGAGCAGTACTTC. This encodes CATRTSGGSSYEQYF.